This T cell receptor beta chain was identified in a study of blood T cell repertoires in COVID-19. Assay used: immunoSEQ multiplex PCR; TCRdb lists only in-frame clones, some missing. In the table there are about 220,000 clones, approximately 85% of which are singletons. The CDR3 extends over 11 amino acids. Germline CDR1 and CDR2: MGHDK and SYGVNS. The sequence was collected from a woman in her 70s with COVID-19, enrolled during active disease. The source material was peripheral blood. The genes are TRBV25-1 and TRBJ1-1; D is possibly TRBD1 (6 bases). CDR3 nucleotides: TGTGGAGAAGGGGGGAACACTGAAGCTTTCTTT. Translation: CGEGGNTEAFF.